A single sample is the source of the 31 T cell receptor beta chains below, sequenced in a study of T-cell reconstitution after alpha-beta-depleted transplantation in children. TCRbeta library construction was performed incorporating unique molecular identifiers. TCRdb reprocessed the PCR reads with MiXCR, giving one entry per CDR3 protein. The table includes fewer than 550,000 distinct CDR3 sequences, over 10% detected once. The source material was PBMCs, mostly from graft donor cells, sampled 180 days after TCRalphabeta/CD19-depleted stem cell transplant. These receptors came from a female patient aged 2 to 10 who had a stem cell transplant for aplastic anemia, so the T cells may come from the graft donor.

There are a few counts of this clonotype. This chain links TRBV6-2 or TRBV6-3 with TRBJ1-2; 12 bases align to TRBD1. Germline CDR1 MNHEY, CDR2 SVGEGT. The trim removed 6 bases at V and 8 bases at J, leaving 19 bases unmatched. This CDR3 is built from 18 residues. CDR3 sequence (DNA): TGTGCCAGCAGCGACCGGGACAGGGGGCTCTGGAGAGTAAGGGGCTACACCTTC. Its translation: CASSDRDRGLWRVRGYTF.

The chain joins TRBV3-1 to TRBJ1-2, with D hard to call. The germline V gene encodes CDR1 LGHDT and CDR2 YNNKEL (reference sequence). CDR3 length equals 14 residues. The ends were cut back, 4 bases at V and 4 bases at J, with 13 bases in the middle. CDR3 DNA: TGTGCCAGCAGCCTCATGGGCCCCGTCTATGGCTACACCTTC. It translates to CASSLMGPVYGYTF.

This clonotype was found a few times. The rearrangement links TRBV28 to TRBJ1-1, with D perhaps matching TRBD1 (5 bases). V was clipped by 7 bases and J by 0 bases, with 12 bases between them. The CDR3 loop spans 14 amino acids. Per the germline V gene, CDR1 is MDHEN and CDR2 is SYDVKM. CDR3 loop: CASTPGTVNTEAFF. The CDR3 DNA is TGTGCCAGCACCCCGGGGACGGTGAACACTGAAGCTTTCTTT.

This clonotype was detected only a few times. V usage is TRBV9 and J usage is TRBJ1-6; D possibly corresponds to TRBD1 (5 bases). The length of the CDR3 is 13 residues. Germline CDR1 is SGDLS and CDR2 is YYNGEE. Trimming left V 5 bases short and J 12 bases short, with 15 bases between. The CDR3 loop reads CASSTRDWGPLHF. The CDR3 nucleotides are TGTGCCAGCAGTACCCGGGACTGGGGACCCCTCCACTTT.

This clonotype has a count of ten or more. The chain has TRBV28 and TRBJ1-4; D is perhaps TRBD1 (5 bases). Looked up from germline, CDR1 is MDHEN and CDR2 is SYDVKM. The V end was cut by 7 bases, the J end by 0 bases, with 15 bases between. The CDR3 extends over 16 amino acids. In DNA form, the CDR3 reads TGTGCCAGCAACAGGCAGCCAAGGGCAACTAATGAAAAACTGTTTTTT. Encoded protein: CASNRQPRATNEKLFF.

The sample holds a few counts of this clonotype. The rearrangement links TRBV25-1 to TRBJ2-1; D is possibly TRBD2 (6 bases). Trimming took off 2 bases at V and 8 bases at J, with 19 bases between the two ends. Germline V CDR1 and CDR2: MGHDK, SYGVNS. This CDR3 is 16 amino acids long. In nucleotides, the CDR3 is TGTGCCAGCAGTGAACTATCCGGGACTCTCACTGATGAGCAGTTCTTC. Translated: CASSELSGTLTDEQFF. Full variable domain (outside the CDR3, taken from reference TRBV25-1 and TRBJ2-1): EADIYQTPRYLVIGTGKKITLECSQTMGHDKMYWYQQDPGMELHLIHYSYGVNSTEKGDLSSESTVSRIRTEHFPLTLESARPSHTSQYLCASSELSGTLTDEQFFGPGTRLTVL.

The chain couples TRBV28 to TRBJ1-5; unclear D gene. Deletions cut 5 bases from V and 7 bases from J, with 9 bases between. This CDR3 contains 12 residues. Per germline, CDR1 MDHEN and CDR2 SYDVKM. The CDR3 spells CASSPLKQPQHF. CDR3 nucleotide sequence: TGTGCCAGCAGTCCGCTGAAGCAGCCCCAGCATTTT.

The chain uses TRBV28 and TRBJ2-3; D may be TRBD2 (7 bases). Trimming took 8 bases from V and 1 from J, leaving 25 bases between them. The CDR3 is 18 residues long. The germline CDR1 and CDR2 sequences are MDHEN and SYDVKM. The CDR3 is CASAARDGGLPRTDTQYF. DNA for the CDR3: TGTGCCAGCGCCGCCCGGGACGGGGGGCTCCCCCGCACAGATACGCAGTATTTT.

This clonotype has only a few counts. J is TRBJ2-2 and V is TRBV2, with 7 bases that match TRBD2. The CDR3 length is 14 residues. CDR1 is SNHLY, CDR2 FYNNEI, per germline. The V gene end was trimmed by 8 bases and the J gene end by 5 bases; junction bases not matched to a gene: 8. CDR3 nucleotide sequence: TGTGCCAGCGGACCGGGACTAATTACCGGGGAGCTGTTTTTT. This gives the protein CASGPGLITGELFF.

The rearrangement joins TRBV7-2 to TRBJ2-7, with TRBD2 identical over 7 bases. The length of the CDR3 is 16 residues. With 1 base clipped from V and 3 bases from J, the junction kept 9 bases outside the gene matches. The germline V gene encodes CDR1 SGHTA and CDR2 FQGNSA. CDR3 region: CASSLVRSGDFYEQYF. The CDR3 bases are TGTGCCAGCAGCTTAGTACGCAGCGGGGATTTCTACGAGCAGTACTTC.

The V call is TRBV18, the J call TRBJ2-7, with D perhaps matching TRBD1 (6 bases). The CDR3 contains 17 residues. Germline values: CDR1 KGHSH, CDR2 LQKENI. Trimming removed 2 bases at V and 3 bases at J, with 20 bases between. CDR3 bases: TGTGCCAGCTCACCATGGGCAGGGCCAGGGGTCCTCTACGAGCAGTACGTC. Translation gives CASSPWAGPGVLYEQYV.

This rearrangement joins TRBV7-2 to TRBJ2-5; D perhaps matches TRBD2 (6 bases). This CDR3 is built from 13 residues. Germline V gene data show CDR1 as SGHTA and CDR2 as FQGNSA. Trimming took off 5 bases at V and 2 bases at J, with 9 bases between the two ends. The CDR3 sequence: CASSPAGQETQYF. CDR3 in DNA: TGTGCCAGCAGCCCGGCGGGACAAGAGACCCAGTACTTC.

This clonotype was detected a few times. DNA for the CDR3: TGCAGCGTTGACCCCAGGACTAGCGGGAGCCCCCCAGATACGCAGTATTTT. It specifies CSVDPRTSGSPPDTQYF. This chain joins TRBV29-1 and TRBJ2-3; 13 nucleotides line up with TRBD2. The CDR3 contains 17 residues. The V segment lost 3 bases and the J segment 4 bases; nucleotides outside the gene matches: 10. CDR1 is SQVTM, CDR2 ANQGSEA, per germline.

This chain joins TRBV27 and TRBJ2-7, with TRBD1 matching 7 bases. Germline V lookup: CDR1 MNHEY, CDR2 SMNVEV (reference sequence). Germline trimming cut 1 base from V and 6 bases from J; bases unmatched to any gene: 9. CDR3 length: 15 residues. The CDR3 DNA reads as TGTGCCAGCAGTTTATGGATGCGGACAGGCGGCGAGCAGTACTTC. Residues: CASSLWMRTGGEQYF.

This clonotype was observed a handful of times. The chain recombines TRBV29-1 with TRBJ2-5; the match to TRBD1 covers 8 bases. The germline V gene has CDR1 SQVTM and CDR2 ANQGSEA. The length of the CDR3 is 14 residues. V lost 6 bases to trimming and J lost 1 base; unmatched junction nucleotides: 7. The CDR3 is CSVAGGQGQETQYF. Here the CDR3 DNA reads TGCAGCGTGGCAGGAGGACAGGGCCAAGAGACCCAGTACTTC.

This clonotype was found a few times. V gene TRBV28 combines with J gene TRBJ1-2, with 12 bases identical to TRBD1. The V segment lost 7 bases and the J segment 2 bases; nucleotides outside the gene matches: 11. This CDR3 has 17 amino acids. Germline V gene lookup returns CDR1 MDHEN and CDR2 SYDVKM. DNA of the CDR3: TGTGCCAGCATTGGGGGACAGGGGGCTTTGGGGAACTATGGCTACACCTTC. This translates into CASIGGQGALGNYGYTF.

This chain links TRBV30 with TRBJ1-5; D not resolved. Deletions cut 4 bases from V and 1 base from J, with 8 bases between. Germline values: CDR1 GTSNPN, CDR2 SVGIG (reference sequence). The CDR3 loop spans 13 amino acids. The CDR3: CAWTTGSNQPQHF. CDR3 DNA: TGTGCCTGGACCACGGGGAGCAATCAGCCCCAGCATTTT.

This clonotype was seen a few times. The J gene is TRBJ1-1, the V gene TRBV7-2; D gene uncertain. V lost 5 bases to trimming and J lost 9 bases, with 7 bases between them. CDR1 and CDR2 from the germline V gene are SGHTA and FQGNSA. CDR3 length: 10 amino acids. For the CDR3, the DNA is TGTGCCAGCAGCCCTACTCAAGCTTTCTTT. As protein: CASSPTQAFF.

This chain joins TRBV4-3 and TRBJ2-1; tentative D call: TRBD2 (5 bases). The V end lost 0 bases, the J end lost 6 bases, and 12 bases lay between the germline ends. Germline V gene sequence: CDR1 LGHNA, CDR2 YSLEER. This CDR3 spans 15 amino acids. In nucleotides, the CDR3 is TGCGCCAGCAGCCAAGAGCGAGGGCCGGGCAATGAGCAGTTCTTC. Translating it yields CASSQERGPGNEQFF.

The J gene is TRBJ2-7, the V gene TRBV7-2; tentative D call: TRBD1 (5 bases). The CDR3 has 15 amino acids. From germline, CDR1 is SGHTA and CDR2 FQGNSA. Trimming left V 1 base short and J 9 bases short, with 19 bases between. The chain's CDR3 is CASSLDNGAGGVQYF. DNA of the CDR3: TGTGCCAGCAGCTTAGATAATGGGGCAGGTGGGGTGCAGTACTTC.

This clonotype was observed many times. One end of the junction does not line up with germline, which may come from a read error. The gene calls are TRBV28 and TRBJ1-2, with TRBD1 identical over 7 bases. Germline assignment: CDR1 MDHEN and CDR2 SYDVKM. This CDR3 has 13 residues. The CDR3 is CASSLRGQFLVAF. DNA for the CDR3: TGTGCCAGCAGTTTGAGGGGACAGTTTCTAGTCGCCTTC.

There are a few counts of this clonotype. The chain links TRBV25-1 to TRBJ2-5; possibly TRBD2 for D (6 bases). There are 16 residues in the CDR3. The germline V gene has CDR1 MGHDK and CDR2 SYGVNS. V was trimmed by 1 base and J by 5 bases, leaving 17 bases between them. CDR3 loop: CASSEWFEGGIETQYF. Here the CDR3 DNA reads TGTGCCAGCAGTGAATGGTTCGAAGGCGGGATTGAGACCCAGTACTTC.

V is TRBV27 and J is TRBJ2-4; possibly TRBD1 for D (5 bases). The germline V and J ends were trimmed by 8 bases and 4 bases, with 15 bases remaining between them. CDR1 is MNHEY, CDR2 SMNVEV, per germline (reference sequence). The CDR3 totals 14 residues. The CDR3: CASGQTGAKNIQYF. Written as DNA, the CDR3 is TGTGCCAGCGGACAAACGGGTGCAAAAAACATTCAGTACTTC.

This clonotype came up many times. The CDR3 sequence: CASSATGYNEQFF. CDR3 sequence (DNA): TGCGCCAGCAGCGCGACAGGGTACAATGAGCAGTTCTTC. The V call is TRBV5-1, the J call TRBJ2-1; TRBD1 matches 7 bases. The CDR3 loop spans 13 amino acids. Germline loops: CDR1 SGHRS, CDR2 YFSETQ. The V and J ends lost 4 bases and 4 bases, in that order; junction bases with no gene match: 2.

V and J are TRBV9 and TRBJ2-2; 8 bases match TRBD2. V trimming: 4 bases; J trimming: 4 bases; junction bases outside the gene matches: 9. CDR1 is SGDLS and CDR2 is YYNGEE in the germline V gene. The CDR3 length is 16 residues. CDR3 protein: CASSHIAGSATGELFF. In DNA, the CDR3 is TGTGCCAGCAGCCACATAGCGGGAAGTGCCACCGGGGAGCTGTTTTTT.

There are many counts of this clonotype. This chain uses TRBV29-1 with TRBJ2-1; 13 bases are shared with TRBD2. Germline-derived CDR1 and CDR2 are SQVTM and ANQGSEA. The ends lost 5 bases at V and 6 bases at J; junction bases unmatched: 7. The CDR3 sequence is 15 residues long. The CDR3 sequence: CSVPRTSGRGNEQFF. CDR3 DNA: TGCAGCGTTCCCAGGACTAGCGGGAGAGGCAATGAGCAGTTCTTC.

The J gene is TRBJ2-3, the V gene TRBV11-2; tentatively, D is TRBD2 (5 bases). The ends were cut back, 5 bases at V and 1 base at J, with 19 bases in the middle. From germline, CDR1 is SGHAT and CDR2 FQNNGV. The CDR3 spans 17 residues. The CDR3 protein is CASSPRSLGGRTDTQYF. As DNA, the CDR3 is TGTGCCAGCAGCCCTAGAAGCCTGGGCGGGCGCACAGATACGCAGTATTTT. The full variable domain, in which reference TRBV11-2 and TRBJ2-3 provide the parts outside the CDR3, is EAGVAQSPRYKIIEKRQSVAFWCNPISGHATLYWYQQILGQGPKLLIQFQNNGVVDDSQLPKDRFSAERLKGVDSTLKIQPAKLEDSAVYLCASSPRSLGGRTDTQYFGPGTRLTVL.

In this sample, this clonotype turned up many times. The V call is TRBV28, the J call TRBJ1-4; the D gene is possibly TRBD1 (5 bases). V lost 5 bases and J 8 bases, leaving 18 bases between the germline ends. This CDR3 spans 15 amino acids. CDR1 MDHEN and CDR2 SYDVKM come from the germline V gene. The CDR3 region is CASSPETAGDEKLFF. In nucleotides, the CDR3 is TGTGCCAGCAGTCCAGAGACAGCGGGCGACGAAAAACTGTTTTTT.

This clonotype was observed a handful of times. V usage is TRBV4-3 and J usage is TRBJ2-1, with TRBD2 identical over 14 bases. CDR3 length equals 19 residues. Per the germline V gene, CDR1 is LGHNA and CDR2 is YSLEER. J gave up 7 bases and V 1 base, and 12 bases lay outside the gene matches. This CDR3 reads CASSQGIFRGLAGANEQFF. CDR3 sequence (DNA): TGCGCCAGCAGCCAAGGAATCTTCCGGGGACTAGCGGGAGCAAATGAGCAGTTCTTC.

This clonotype was seen more than once but under ten times. V gene TRBV28 combines with J gene TRBJ1-2, with D perhaps TRBD1 (5 bases). From germline, CDR1 is MDHEN and CDR2 SYDVKM. V gave up 7 bases and J gave up 2 bases, with 14 bases separating them. The CDR3 contains 14 residues. The CDR3 is CASNSGTGNYGYTF. DNA for the CDR3: TGTGCCAGCAATAGTGGGACGGGGAACTATGGCTACACCTTC.

V and J are TRBV20-1 and TRBJ2-2; 7 positions match TRBD2. The germline gives CDR1 DFQATT, CDR2 SNEGSKA (reference sequence). This CDR3 is built from 14 residues. V shed 2 bases and J 6 bases; nucleotides not matched to a gene: 6. CDR3 sequence reads: CSARKAGTAGELFF. The DNA of the CDR3 is TGCAGTGCTAGAAAAGCGGGAACCGCCGGGGAGCTGTTTTTT.